Each of the 26 T cell receptor beta chains below was sequenced from the same sample in a study of blood T cell repertoires in COVID-19. Sequencing was performed with immunoSEQ multiplex PCR; in TCRdb, only in-frame clones are kept and a portion is missing. The repertoire holds some 11,000 clones, about 87% seen once, with around 4.9% in the top ten. The sample consisted of peripheral blood. The receptors were gathered from a human donor in a cohort sampled during active COVID-19.

J is TRBJ2-2 and V is TRBV14; no definite D call. CDR3 length equals 14 residues. CDR1 and CDR2 from the germline V gene are SGHDN and FVKESK. The ends were cut back, 1 base at V and 1 base at J, with 4 bases in the middle. In DNA, the CDR3 is TGTGCCAGCAGCCAAGTCCGGAACACCGGGGAGCTGTTTTTT. Translating it yields CASSQVRNTGELFF.

In its sample, this clone was seen once. The chain couples TRBV2 to TRBJ1-1; D remains unclear. V lost 6 bases and J 7 bases, leaving 21 bases between the germline ends. CDR3 length: 15 residues. Germline V gives CDR1 SNHLY, CDR2 FYNNEI. The CDR3 DNA sequence: TGTGCCAGCAGCAACAAACTTAAGGAGGTGAGTGAAGCTTTCTTT. It translates to CASSNKLKEVSEAFF.

The chain employs TRBV5-1 and TRBJ2-1; 9 positions match TRBD2. CDR1 and CDR2 (germline): SGHRS, YFSETQ. V gave up 2 bases and J gave up 0 bases; unmatched junction bases: 3. CDR3 length equals 16 residues. This chain's CDR3 is CASSFGLASSYNEQFF. The CDR3 nucleotides are TGCGCCAGCAGCTTCGGACTAGCGAGCTCCTACAATGAGCAGTTCTTC.

This sequence joins TRBV18 and TRBJ1-4; D may be TRBD1 (5 bases). Germline loops: CDR1 KGHSH, CDR2 LQKENI. The CDR3 extends over 18 amino acids. Trimming left V 2 bases short and J 0 bases short, with 16 bases between. CDR3 DNA sequence: TGTGCCAGCTCACCAAAACCCCCCCGGACACCAACTAATGAAAAACTGTTTTTT. Protein: CASSPKPPRTPTNEKLFF.

This rearrangement joins TRBV29-1 to TRBJ2-2, with 11 bases matching TRBD2. The V gene's germline CDR1 is SQVTM and CDR2 ANQGSEA. This CDR3 is built from 16 residues. V trimming: 6 bases; J trimming: 6 bases; junction bases outside the gene matches: 12. Here the CDR3 DNA reads TGCAGCGTGGCTATAGCGGGAGGGCCGTCCGCCGGGGAGCTGTTTTTT. Its translation: CSVAIAGGPSAGELFF.

The chain carries TRBV7-2 and TRBJ2-1; D is perhaps TRBD2 (5 bases). Germline V gene sequence: CDR1 SGHTA, CDR2 FQGNSA. The germline V and J ends were trimmed by 1 base and 12 bases, with 16 bases remaining between them. This CDR3 has 14 residues. CDR3 nucleotide sequence: TGTGCCAGCAGCTTAGTCAACGACGGGGTCGGGCAGTTCTTC. This sequence encodes CASSLVNDGVGQFF.

This chain joins TRBV29-1 and TRBJ2-3, with D hard to call. This CDR3 spans 12 amino acids. The V end was cut by 3 bases, the J end by 3 bases, with 7 bases between. Germline V CDR1 and CDR2: SQVTM, ANQGSEA. Here the CDR3 reads CSVETLTDTQYF. CDR3 bases: TGCAGCGTTGAGACTCTGACAGATACGCAGTATTTT.

The V and J genes are TRBV6-6 and TRBJ1-1; tentatively, D is TRBD1 (6 bases). Germline CDR1 and CDR2: MNHNY and SVGAGI (reference sequence). V lost 6 bases to trimming and J lost 11 bases, with 16 bases between them. This CDR3 comprises 12 residues. CDR3 bases: TGTGCCAGCAGCCTCGGACAGAACGGGGCTTTCTTT. Translating gives CASSLGQNGAFF.

This sequence joins TRBV7-9 and TRBJ2-1; perhaps TRBD2 as D (5 bases). This CDR3 is built from 13 residues. CDR1 is SEHNR and CDR2 is FQNEAQ in the germline V gene (reference sequence). V was cut by 3 bases and J by 3 bases, with 6 bases left in between. The CDR3 bases are TGTGCCAGCAGCTTCCGGGGCTACAATGAGCAGTTCTTC. Translation: CASSFRGYNEQFF. The full variable domain, its missing parts supplied by reference TRBV7-9 and TRBJ2-1, is DTGVSQNPRHKITKRGQNVTFRCDPISEHNRLYWYRQTLGQGPEFLTYFQNEAQLEKSRLLSDRFSAERPKGSFSTLEIQRTEQGDSAMYLCASSFRGYNEQFFGPGTRLTVL.

The chain employs TRBV28 and TRBJ2-7, with 7 bases identical to TRBD1. The trim removed 6 bases at V and 9 bases at J, leaving 14 bases unmatched. Germline V CDR1 and CDR2: MDHEN, SYDVKM. The CDR3 is made up of 14 amino acids. CDR3 sequence reads: CASRIDRANGGQYF. The CDR3 bases are TGTGCCAGCAGGATAGACAGGGCTAACGGCGGGCAGTACTTC.

V is TRBV11-3 and J is TRBJ2-1; the match to TRBD2 covers 8 bases. There are 14 residues in the CDR3. Per germline, CDR1 SGHNT and CDR2 YENEEA. V lost 4 bases, J lost 4 bases, and 3 bases stayed unmatched. CDR3 nucleotide sequence: TGTGCCAGCAGCTCGGCGGGGGGATACAATGAGCAGTTCTTC. This encodes CASSSAGGYNEQFF.

This clone was seen just once. This chain joins TRBV28 and TRBJ1-6; tentative D call: TRBD1 (6 bases). The germline CDR1 and CDR2 sequences are MDHEN and SYDVKM. Trimming cost V 8 bases and J 3 bases, with 14 bases left between them. This CDR3 is 15 amino acids long. The CDR3 protein is CASEGVRDYNSPLHF. The CDR3 DNA follows: TGTGCCAGCGAGGGGGTCCGGGACTATAATTCACCCCTCCACTTT.

This chain connects TRBV19 to TRBJ1-4; perhaps TRBD1 as D (5 bases). V was pared by 7 bases and J by 2 bases, with 11 bases between. This CDR3 region has 14 residues. Per germline, CDR1 LNHDA and CDR2 SQIVND (reference sequence). The CDR3 bases are TGTGCCAGTAAGAGGGGAGGGACTAATGAAAAACTGTTTTTT. Translation gives CASKRGGTNEKLFF.

The chain couples TRBV3-1 (or the pseudogene TRBV3-2) to TRBJ1-2; perhaps TRBD1 as D (6 bases). Per germline, CDR1 LGHDT and CDR2 YNNKEL (reference sequence). The germline V and J ends were trimmed by 4 bases and 3 bases, with 15 bases remaining between them. This CDR3 region has 15 residues. Here the CDR3 DNA reads TGTGCCAGCAGCCCAGGGAGGGGGGTCGACTATGGCTACACCTTC. Protein product: CASSPGRGVDYGYTF.

The rearrangement joins TRBV7-9 to TRBJ1-5, with D uncertain. The germline V and J ends were trimmed by 0 bases and 4 bases, with 4 bases remaining between them. Germline V gives CDR1 SEHNR, CDR2 FQNEAQ (reference sequence). The CDR3 loop spans 13 amino acids. The CDR3 reads CASSLAVNQPQHF. In nucleotides, the CDR3 is TGTGCCAGCAGCTTAGCTGTAAATCAGCCCCAGCATTTT.

The rearrangement uses TRBV19 and TRBJ2-1; perhaps TRBD1 as D (5 bases). Germline CDR1 LNHDA, CDR2 SQIVND (reference sequence). Deletions cut 9 bases from V and 4 bases from J, with 13 bases between. The CDR3 is 13 amino acids. The CDR3 spells CASRTPPYNEQFF. The CDR3 DNA follows: TGTGCCAGCAGGACACCACCTTACAATGAGCAGTTCTTC.

The chain is built from TRBV5-4 and TRBJ2-5; TRBD1 might be the D (7 bases). The germline V gene has CDR1 SGHNT and CDR2 YYREEE (reference sequence). Trimming took 2 bases from V and 4 from J, leaving 12 bases between them. CDR3 size: 14 residues. CDR3 bases: TGTGCCAGCAGCTTACACAGGGGAGGAGAGACCCAGTACTTC. Its protein is CASSLHRGGETQYF.

The chain employs TRBV7-2 and TRBJ2-1; 7 bases map to TRBD1. The CDR3 is made up of 14 amino acids. V shed 4 bases and J 8 bases; nucleotides not matched to a gene: 8. The germline V gene encodes CDR1 SGHTA and CDR2 FQGNSA. The CDR3 DNA follows: TGTGCCAGCAGCTCCCGACAGGGTTGGGATGAGCAGTTCTTC. Its protein is CASSSRQGWDEQFF.

The chain is built from TRBV4-1 and TRBJ2-1, with TRBD2 identical over 8 bases. Germline assignment: CDR1 MGHRA and CDR2 YSYEKL. J lost 4 bases, V lost 0 bases, and 5 bases had no gene match. The CDR3 covers 16 residues. CDR3: CASSQDGTSLYNEQFF. CDR3 bases: TGCGCCAGCAGCCAAGATGGGACTAGTCTTTACAATGAGCAGTTCTTC.

Only one count was recorded for this clone. The CDR3, as DNA: TGTGCCAGCAGCTTACAGGATGCCCAGACCCAGTACTTC. This encodes CASSLQDAQTQYF. The V and J genes are TRBV7-2 and TRBJ2-5; D unresolved. Trimming pared 2 bases from V and 6 bases from J, leaving 10 bases between. Germline V gene sequence: CDR1 SGHTA, CDR2 FQGNSA. This CDR3 comprises 13 residues.

Details on this clone: Other nucleotide sequences in the sample specify the same CDR3. The chain employs TRBV25-1 and TRBJ2-3; 9 bases fit TRBD2. With V trimmed by 3 bases and J by 2 bases, 6 bases remained unmatched. The CDR3 loop spans 16 amino acids. CDR1 is MGHDK and CDR2 is SYGVNS in the germline V gene. CDR3 residues: CASSEGLALSTDTQYF. The CDR3 nucleotides read TGTGCCAGCAGTGAGGGACTAGCCCTATCCACAGATACGCAGTATTTT.

The rearrangement joins TRBV5-1 to TRBJ2-5; 9 bases align to TRBD2. The CDR3 has 20 residues. The germline CDR1 and CDR2 sequences are SGHRS and YFSETQ. Trimming cost V 4 bases and J 3 bases; bases outside gene matches: 22. The CDR3 here is CASSRTDSSGDLMSKETQYF. CDR3 nucleotides: TGCGCCAGCAGCCGTACGGACTCTAGCGGGGATCTAATGAGTAAAGAGACCCAGTACTTC.

J is TRBJ2-7 and V is TRBV28; 8 bases fit TRBD1. V was pared by 7 bases and J by 2 bases, with 4 bases of the junction left unmatched. This CDR3 contains 13 residues. CDR1 and CDR2 (germline): MDHEN, SYDVKM. CDR3 DNA: TGTGCCAGCAATCCGGGACAGGCCTACGAGCAGTACTTC. Translating gives CASNPGQAYEQYF.

This chain connects TRBV2 to TRBJ2-1; 9 bases align to TRBD2. This CDR3 contains 16 residues. Germline V gene data show CDR1 as SNHLY and CDR2 as FYNNEI. After removal of 2 bases from V and 6 bases from J, the junction contained 8 bases not matched to a gene. CDR3 in DNA: TGTGCCAGCAGTGAATTCGGCGGGAGGGCCCTCAATGAGCAGTTCTTC. Translating it yields CASSEFGGRALNEQFF.

This clone was observed a single time. This chain connects TRBV23-1 to TRBJ2-1; TRBD2 might be the D (6 bases). TRBV23-1 is recorded as an ORF, its role being uncertain. The ends were cut back, 0 bases at V and 3 bases at J, with 9 bases in the middle. The CDR3 runs 15 residues. CDR3 sequence reads: CASSQSAGFYNEQFF. The CDR3 coding sequence is TGCGCCAGCAGTCAATCGGCGGGGTTCTACAATGAGCAGTTCTTC.

The chain employs TRBV5-6 and TRBJ2-7; 7 positions agree with TRBD1. The CDR3 covers 14 residues. Trimming took 4 bases from V and 3 from J; bases not matched to a gene: 7. CDR1 is SGHDT, CDR2 YYEEEE, per germline. CDR3 amino acids: CASSRIGGHYEQYF. Here the CDR3 DNA reads TGTGCCAGCAGCAGGATAGGGGGCCACTACGAGCAGTACTTC.